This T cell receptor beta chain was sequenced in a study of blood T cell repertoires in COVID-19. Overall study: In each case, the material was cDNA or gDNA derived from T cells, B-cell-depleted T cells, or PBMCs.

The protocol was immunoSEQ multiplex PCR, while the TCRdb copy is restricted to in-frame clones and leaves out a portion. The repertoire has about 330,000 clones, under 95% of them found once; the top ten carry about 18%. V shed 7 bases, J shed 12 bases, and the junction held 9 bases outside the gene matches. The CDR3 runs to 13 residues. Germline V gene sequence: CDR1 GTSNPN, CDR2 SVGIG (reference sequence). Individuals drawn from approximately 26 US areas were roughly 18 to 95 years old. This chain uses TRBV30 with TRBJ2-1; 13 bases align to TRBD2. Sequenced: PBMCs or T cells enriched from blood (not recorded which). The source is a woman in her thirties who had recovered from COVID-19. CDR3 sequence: CAFGLAGDSGQFF. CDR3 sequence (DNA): TGTGCCTTCGGACTAGCGGGGGACTCTGGGCAGTTCTTC.